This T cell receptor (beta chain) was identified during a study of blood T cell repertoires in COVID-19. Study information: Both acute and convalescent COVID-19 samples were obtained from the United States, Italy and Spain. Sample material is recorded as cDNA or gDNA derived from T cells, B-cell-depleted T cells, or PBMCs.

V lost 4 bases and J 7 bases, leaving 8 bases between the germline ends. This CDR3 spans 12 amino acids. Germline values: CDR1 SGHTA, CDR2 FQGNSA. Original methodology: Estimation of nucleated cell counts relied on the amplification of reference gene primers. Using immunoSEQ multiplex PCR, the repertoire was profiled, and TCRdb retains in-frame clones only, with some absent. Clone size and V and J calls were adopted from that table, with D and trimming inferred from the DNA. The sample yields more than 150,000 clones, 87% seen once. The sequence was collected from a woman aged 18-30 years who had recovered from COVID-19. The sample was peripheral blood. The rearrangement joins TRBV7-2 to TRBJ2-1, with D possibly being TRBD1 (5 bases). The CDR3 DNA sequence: TGTGCCAGCAGCTCGAACAGGAATGAGCAGTTCTTC. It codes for CASSSNRNEQFF.